Listed below are T cell receptor beta chains from one sample, sequenced in a study of blood T cell repertoires in COVID-19. The data were produced by immunoSEQ multiplex PCR, yet TCRdb's version contains in-frame clones alone and is incomplete. The sample consists of a few hundred thousand clones, 75% to 90% of them appearing once. The sequenced material came from PBMCs or T cells enriched from blood (not recorded which). The receptor source for this set is a woman aged 25 to 39 who had recovered from COVID-19. Both conserved end residues are part of each CDR3.

v_gene	j_gene	CDR3aa
TRBV6-4	TRBJ2-1	CASSPGASDYNEQFF
TRBV28	TRBJ1-6	CASSLFQGQGVSPLHF
TRBV27	TRBJ2-7	CASSLRSGLRRNEQYF
TRBV11-3	TRBJ2-2	CASSSEQAGELFF
TRBV7-9	TRBJ1-5	CASSLSQYQPQHF
TRBV10-3	TRBJ2-1	CATVAGGYNEQFF
TRBV7-9	TRBJ2-1	CASSSGLNEQFF
TRBV5-1	TRBJ1-6	CASSLGDTDSPLHF
TRBV11-3	TRBJ2-5	CASSQGQGETQYF
TRBV9	TRBJ2-1	CASSGTSRRDEQFF
TRBV5-1	TRBJ1-3	CASSSAGASGNTIYF
TRBV29-1	TRBJ1-1	CSVEGQRYTEAFF
TRBV24-1	TRBJ1-6	CATSDPGTGSSPLHF
TRBV11-2	TRBJ1-4	CASSPELPRGREKLFF
TRBV24-1	TRBJ2-7	CATSDAGEPLSSYEQYF
TRBV28	TRBJ1-4	CASSRTPTNEKLFF
TRBV7-9	TRBJ2-5	CASSSNREYRETQYF
TRBV7-9	TRBJ1-1	CASSLFDRNTEAFF
TRBV3-1/TRBV3-2	TRBJ2-1	CASRQLAGLHNEQFF
TRBV3-1/TRBV3-2	TRBJ1-3	CASSQAFVDSLSRDTIYF
TRBV4-2	TRBJ1-4	CASRADRGEKLFF
TRBV3-1/TRBV3-2	TRBJ1-5	CASSQDINQPQHF
TRBV6-5	TRBJ1-1	CASSYSGHSNTEAFF
TRBV7-2	TRBJ1-2	CASSLEGVRGGYTF
TRBV19	TRBJ1-6	CASSPATGSGYSPLHF
TRBV5-5	TRBJ1-4	CASNIGGPNEKLFF
TRBV19	TRBJ1-5	CASSIWLGRDSNQPQHF
TRBV28	TRBJ1-2	CASSLRAGGGGYTF
TRBV6-1	TRBJ2-1	CASSETVSSYNEQFF
TRBV11-2	TRBJ1-5	CASSLGTVDQPQHF
TRBV19	TRBJ2-1	CASSIAGTYPYNEQFF
TRBV3-1/TRBV3-2	TRBJ2-3	CASSQDPTGGLDTQYF
TRBV4-1	TRBJ2-2	CASSLWGVNTGELFF
TRBV5-1	TRBJ1-2	CASSSYSTGTGGRGYTF
TRBV5-1	TRBJ2-1	CASSFLAGANNEQFF
TRBV19	TRBJ2-1	CASSTTSGKGNEQFF
TRBV10-3	TRBJ1-1	CAISEALSEEAFF
TRBV7-2	TRBJ2-7	CASSSRTSGREQYF
TRBV7-2	TRBJ2-1	CASSLGGTSYNEQFF
TRBV2	TRBJ2-7	CASMDPGGYEQYF
TRBV6-5	TRBJ1-1	CASSYRDEAFF
TRBV3-1/TRBV3-2	TRBJ1-1	CASSQTPSVGSEAFF
TRBV19	TRBJ1-4	CAATAPRGKLFF
TRBV19	TRBJ1-3	CASSINRVSGNTIYF
TRBV11-2	TRBJ2-7	CASSYKLQGEPSYEQYF
TRBV19	TRBJ1-6	CAPVGRGNDSPLHF
TRBV19	TRBJ2-1	CASTGRFSGDAYNEQFF
TRBV29-1	TRBJ1-1	CSVATGGTEAFF
TRBV3-1/TRBV3-2	TRBJ2-7	CASSLGTSGRFGEQYF
TRBV4-2	TRBJ2-1	CASSQEGTGGPYNEQFF
TRBV28	TRBJ1-6	CASSLGQFNSPLHF